This T cell receptor beta chain was found in a study of cytomegalovirus exposure and HLA in healthy donors. Repertoires were generated with immunoSEQ multiplex PCR, while TCRdb's copy carries only in-frame clones and drops some. The table has 150,000 to 200,000 clones, 80% to 85% seen once. The CDR3 runs 15 residues. V dropped 5 bases and J dropped 0 bases, with 11 bases sitting between them. Germline loops: CDR1 SGHKS, CDR2 YYEKEE (reference sequence). The rearrangement joins TRBV5-5 to TRBJ1-4; D is ambiguous. This sequence was found in a man younger than 40 in good health and CMV-seropositive. The specimen sequenced was PBMCs. CDR3 sequence reads: CASRKYRATNEKLFF. CDR3 nucleotides: TGTGCCAGCAGGAAGTACAGAGCAACTAATGAAAAACTGTTTTTT.